Sequencing of this T cell receptor beta chain was carried out in a study of cytomegalovirus exposure and HLA in healthy donors. V trimming: 6 bases; J trimming: 4 bases; junction bases outside the gene matches: 3. Looked up from germline, CDR1 is SQVTM and CDR2 is ANQGSEA. CDR3 length equals 12 residues. In its sample, this clone was seen a few times. As yet, its antigen is unknown. The primer mix had 60 Vbeta and 13 Jbeta primers. The method was immunoSEQ multiplex PCR; TCRdb's version includes in-frame clones alone and lacks a portion of them. The table shows around 150,000 clones, with around two thirds occurring only once. Study conclusions and caveats: A later analysis showed HLA-associated TCR beta chains outstripping equally common others in clonal expansion. A later examination showed that TCR association rates differed by HLA locus, with DRB1 most and HLA-C fewest. Several of the most significant clusters appeared, in a later analysis, to be linked to common viral pathogens.

The chain joins TRBV29-1 to TRBJ2-5; the match to TRBD1 covers 9 bases. Sequences were obtained from PBMCs. This sequence was found in a man aged 50 to 59 in good health and CMV-seronegative. CDR3 in DNA: TGCAGCGTAGACAGGGGGGGAGAGACCCAGTACTTC. Its protein is CSVDRGGETQYF.